The 26 T cell receptor beta chains listed next were all sequenced from one sample in a study of blood T cell repertoires in COVID-19. Generated by immunoSEQ multiplex PCR, the TCRdb table keeps only in-frame clones and is missing some. The table lists about 360,000 clones, roughly four fifths of them singletons. Sequencing used peripheral blood. The receptors shown here come from a human donor with acute or convalescent COVID-19. The donor label of this sample is uncertain.

This clone appeared once. The chain uses TRBV2 and TRBJ2-5; weak D call: TRBD2 (6 bases). CDR1 and CDR2 (germline): SNHLY, FYNNEI. The CDR3 extends over 11 amino acids. With 9 bases removed from V and 9 bases from J, the gap between germline ends came to 14 bases. The CDR3 loop reads CARKPGEAQYF. The CDR3 nucleotides read TGTGCCAGGAAACCGGGGGAGGCCCAGTACTTC.

The gene calls are TRBV7-8 and TRBJ2-1; TRBD1 matches at 8 bases. Trimming removed 2 bases from V and 1 base from J; junction bases left unmatched: 4. The CDR3 sequence is 16 residues long. Germline lookup yields CDR1 SGHVS and CDR2 FQNEAQ. This CDR3 is CASSLFQGASYNEQFF. The DNA for the CDR3 is TGTGCCAGCAGCTTATTTCAGGGGGCATCCTACAATGAGCAGTTCTTC.

The chain combines TRBV5-1 with TRBJ2-7; 10 bases fit TRBD1. Trimming removed 4 bases from V and 3 bases from J; junction bases left unmatched: 4. This CDR3 region has 14 residues. In germline, CDR1 is SGHRS, CDR2 YFSETQ. The CDR3 nucleotides read TGCGCCAGCAGCCCCGGGACAGGGGTCTACGAGCAGTACTTC. Amino acids: CASSPGTGVYEQYF.

This rearrangement joins TRBV12-3 or TRBV12-4 to TRBJ1-5; D uncertain. The CDR3 totals 13 residues. Trimming pared 6 bases from V and 3 bases from J, leaving 9 bases between. CDR3 sequence reads: CASRQSLNQPQHF. CDR3 nucleotide sequence: TGTGCCAGCAGACAGAGTCTCAATCAGCCCCAGCATTTT.

The V and J genes are TRBV28 and TRBJ2-1; TRBD2 agrees at 9 bases. The CDR3 has 15 residues. CDR1 and CDR2 from the germline V gene are MDHEN and SYDVKM. The junction had 7 bases not matched to a gene; V was cut back by 7 bases and J by 3 bases. The CDR3 bases are TGTGCCAGCATCCGTAGCGGGGGCGGCTACAATGAGCAGTTCTTC. Its protein is CASIRSGGGYNEQFF.

The rearrangement links TRBV14 to TRBJ2-7; D might be TRBD2 (6 bases). The CDR3 length is 14 residues. V lost 0 bases and J 9 bases, leaving 15 bases between the germline ends. Germline CDR1 is SGHDN and CDR2 is FVKESK. The CDR3 coding sequence is TGTGCCAGCAGCCAAGATCTAAGGGAGCGGGTGCAGTACTTC. Translating gives CASSQDLRERVQYF.

The V and J genes are TRBV27 and TRBJ1-3, with D possibly TRBD1 on 6 matching bases. The CDR3 loop spans 15 amino acids. V gave up 5 bases and J gave up 0 bases, with 11 bases separating them. CDR1 and CDR2 from the germline V gene are MNHEY and SMNVEV (reference sequence). The CDR3 DNA reads as TGTGCCAGCAGTCCCTGGGGGCCCTCTGGAAACACCATATATTTT. Protein: CASSPWGPSGNTIYF.

This chain uses TRBV5-5 with TRBJ1-6; D is ambiguous. The germline CDR1 and CDR2 sequences are SGHKS and YYEKEE (reference sequence). The V end lost 0 bases, the J end lost 5 bases, and 9 bases lay between the germline ends. The CDR3 runs to 15 residues. CDR3 sequence reads: CASSLATTNNSPLHF. Here the CDR3 DNA reads TGTGCCAGCAGCTTGGCCACGACAAATAATTCACCCCTCCACTTT.

This clone was counted only a few times. The chain links TRBV15 to TRBJ1-2, with D unresolved. CDR1 and CDR2 (germline): LNHNV, YYDKDF (reference sequence). This CDR3 has 18 residues. Trimming left V 0 bases short and J 0 bases short, with 17 bases between. This CDR3 is CATSRDPLLWAANYGYTF. As DNA, the CDR3 is TGTGCCACCAGCAGAGATCCCCTTTTGTGGGCAGCTAACTATGGCTACACCTTC.

The chain carries TRBV10-1 and TRBJ1-1; D is unclear. The ends were cut back, 3 bases at V and 3 bases at J, with 11 bases in the middle. Germline CDR1 WNHNN, CDR2 SYGVQD (reference sequence). This CDR3 comprises 14 residues. This CDR3 reads CASSDPGLYTEAFF. The CDR3 DNA is TGCGCCAGCAGTGATCCGGGTCTATACACTGAAGCTTTCTTT.

The CDR3 loop is CASSQGINLAGGRPSAQFF. The CDR3, as DNA: TGTGCCAGCAGCCAAGGGATTAATCTAGCGGGAGGCCGCCCCTCCGCGCAGTTCTTC. This chain uses TRBV14 with TRBJ2-1; TRBD2 aligns across 11 bases. CDR3 length: 19 amino acids. The V gene end was trimmed by 1 base and the J gene end by 12 bases; junction bases not matched to a gene: 20. Germline V gene data show CDR1 as SGHDN and CDR2 as FVKESK.

The V and J genes are TRBV10-3 and TRBJ2-2; 9 bases align to TRBD2. CDR1 is ENHRY, CDR2 SYGVKD, per germline. The length of the CDR3 is 16 residues. V lost 2 bases and J lost 5; bases outside the gene matches: 6. In nucleotides, the CDR3 is TGTGCCATCAGTGAGATTAGCGGGAGAAGGACCGGGGAGCTGTTTTTT. Encoded protein: CAISEISGRRTGELFF.

V and J are TRBV7-8 and TRBJ1-3; D is unresolved. V shed 2 bases and J shed 2 bases, with 10 bases lying between them. CDR3 length: 15 residues. Germline-derived CDR1 and CDR2 are SGHVS and FQNEAQ. The CDR3: CASSLRLGTGNTIYF. CDR3 sequence (DNA): TGTGCCAGCAGCTTAAGGCTAGGAACTGGAAACACCATATATTTT.

The chain uses TRBV28 and TRBJ2-1; D perhaps matches TRBD2 (5 bases). The CDR3 consists of 16 residues. Trimming stripped 4 bases from V and 3 bases from J, with 16 bases between. The germline CDR1 and CDR2 sequences are MDHEN and SYDVKM. CDR3 coding DNA: TGTGCCAGCAGTTCCCCCTACAGTGAGGGCTACAATGAGCAGTTCTTC. Encoded protein: CASSSPYSEGYNEQFF.

This chain links TRBV5-1 with TRBJ2-7; 10 positions match TRBD2. CDR3 length: 14 amino acids. Germline loops: CDR1 SGHRS, CDR2 YFSETQ. With V trimmed by 4 bases and J by 4 bases, 5 bases remained unmatched. The CDR3 sequence: CASSRASGSYEQYF. The CDR3 DNA is TGCGCCAGCAGCCGGGCTAGCGGGAGTTACGAGCAGTACTTC.

This rearrangement joins TRBV28 to TRBJ1-1, with D possibly being TRBD1 (5 bases). The CDR3 is 13 amino acids. The germline V gene encodes CDR1 MDHEN and CDR2 SYDVKM. Between the trimmed V and J ends, which lost 4 bases and 8 bases, there was a span of 14 bases. The CDR3 DNA is TGTGCCAGCAGTTCAACGGACACCCAGGAAGCTTTCTTT. It encodes CASSSTDTQEAFF.

The V call is TRBV6-5, the J call TRBJ2-4; D may be TRBD2 (6 bases). Germline loops: CDR1 MNHEY, CDR2 SVGAGI. The CDR3 runs 12 residues. V shed 8 bases and J shed 7 bases, with 12 bases lying between them. The CDR3 here is CASGGSSNIQYF. The CDR3 DNA follows: TGTGCCAGCGGAGGGTCGAGTAACATTCAGTACTTC.

The chain couples TRBV9 to TRBJ2-1; D gene ambiguous. V was clipped by 0 bases and J by 4 bases, with 8 bases between them. Germline CDR1 reads SGDLS; CDR2 reads YYNGEE. This CDR3 is 14 amino acids long. Here the CDR3 reads CASSVVHTYNEQFF. The CDR3 DNA reads as TGTGCCAGCAGCGTAGTTCACACGTACAATGAGCAGTTCTTC.

The chain has TRBV28 and TRBJ1-3; D is ambiguous. The V end was cut by 5 bases, the J end by 0 bases, with 11 bases between. The CDR3 runs to 15 residues. The germline gives CDR1 MDHEN, CDR2 SYDVKM. The DNA for the CDR3 is TGTGCCAGCAGTCACGGCGGAAGCTCTGGAAACACCATATATTTT. This sequence encodes CASSHGGSSGNTIYF.

Notes on this clone: Other DNA sequences within the sample encode an identical CDR3. V usage is TRBV7-9 and J usage is TRBJ1-2; 7 nucleotides agree with TRBD1. The length of the CDR3 is 13 residues. The V and J ends lost 5 bases and 4 bases, in that order; junction bases with no gene match: 4. Germline V gene sequence: CDR1 SEHNR, CDR2 FQNEAQ (reference sequence). CDR3 protein: CASSPGQVYGYTF. The CDR3 coding sequence is TGTGCCAGCAGCCCAGGACAGGTCTATGGCTACACCTTC. Combining the CDR3 with reference TRBV7-9 and TRBJ1-2 gives the whole variable domain DTGVSQNPRHKITKRGQNVTFRCDPISEHNRLYWYRQTLGQGPEFLTYFQNEAQLEKSRLLSDRFSAERPKGSFSTLEIQRTEQGDSAMYLCASSPGQVYGYTFGSGTRLTVV.

The V and J genes are TRBV27 and TRBJ2-1; D is perhaps TRBD1 (5 bases). Germline loops: CDR1 MNHEY, CDR2 SMNVEV (reference sequence). The V end lost 2 bases, the J end lost 6 bases, and 11 bases lay between the germline ends. The CDR3 length is 14 residues. Here the CDR3 DNA reads TGTGCCAGCAGTTTAAGGGGAAGATCCAATGAGCAGTTCTTC. Encoded protein: CASSLRGRSNEQFF.

The chain is built from TRBV19 and TRBJ2-2; tentatively, D is TRBD2 (7 bases). V was shortened by 9 bases and J by 5 bases, with 16 bases between the two germline ends. Per germline, CDR1 LNHDA and CDR2 SQIVND (reference sequence). This CDR3 has 14 amino acids. The CDR3 region is CASKGGWSTGELFF. CDR3 in DNA: TGTGCCAGCAAGGGGGGGTGGTCTACCGGGGAGCTGTTTTTT.

This chain uses TRBV7-2 with TRBJ1-2; D is possibly TRBD1 (6 bases). CDR1 and CDR2 (germline): SGHTA, FQGNSA. The CDR3 covers 16 residues. Trimming cost V 3 bases and J 3 bases, with 17 bases left between them. The CDR3 here is CASSFWGPRFDYGYTF. The CDR3 DNA is TGTGCCAGCAGCTTTTGGGGGCCCCGGTTTGACTATGGCTACACCTTC. The whole variable domain, remainder taken from reference TRBV7-2 and TRBJ1-2, is GAGVSQSPSNKVTEKGKDVELRCDPISGHTALYWYRQSLGQGLEFLIYFQGNSAPDKSGLPSDRFSAERTGGSVSTLTIQRTQQEDSAVYLCASSFWGPRFDYGYTFGSGTRLTVV.

This chain connects TRBV19 to TRBJ1-1, with 7 bases identical to TRBD1. The CDR3 sequence is 17 residues long. The trim removed 5 bases at V and 6 bases at J, leaving 18 bases unmatched. The germline CDR1 and CDR2 sequences are LNHDA and SQIVND (reference sequence). DNA of the CDR3: TGTGCCAGTAGTTTACACCCGCAGCGACAGGGACTGGCTGAAGCTTTCTTT. This codes for CASSLHPQRQGLAEAFF.

This clone was found once. This chain connects TRBV11-2 to TRBJ1-6, with 8 bases lining up with TRBD1. This CDR3 contains 15 residues. Germline V gene lookup returns CDR1 SGHAT and CDR2 FQNNGV. Trimming at V came to 5 bases and at J to 7 bases, leaving 7 bases not matched to a gene. In nucleotides, the CDR3 is TGTGCCAGCAGCATCTACCGACAGGGGAATTCACCCCTCCACTTT. Residues: CASSIYRQGNSPLHF. Combining the CDR3 with reference TRBV11-2 and TRBJ1-6 gives the whole variable domain EAGVAQSPRYKIIEKRQSVAFWCNPISGHATLYWYQQILGQGPKLLIQFQNNGVVDDSQLPKDRFSAERLKGVDSTLKIQPAKLEDSAVYLCASSIYRQGNSPLHFGNGTRLTVT.

This sequence joins TRBV11-1 and TRBJ1-4; 8 bases agree with TRBD1. Germline CDR1 reads SGHAT; CDR2 reads FQDESV (reference sequence). The V and J ends lost 5 bases and 3 bases, in that order; junction bases with no gene match: 5. CDR3 length equals 15 residues. The CDR3 DNA is TGTGCCAGCAGCACGCAGGGGGCGCCTAATGAAAAACTGTTTTTT. Residues: CASSTQGAPNEKLFF.